This T cell receptor (beta chain) is drawn from a study of T cell repertoires in cytomegalovirus infection. Study context: CMV infection and matching HLA type were both indicated by public TCR beta signatures.

Study results and limitations: Totalled public TCR beta family frequency picked out people who carried CMV plus the relevant HLA. CMV-specific TCR beta clonotypes restricted by HLA-C were the ones dominating the ex vivo response.

This CDR3 spans 12 amino acids. V was cut by 1 base and J by 5 bases, with 6 bases left in between. From germline, CDR1 is SEHNR and CDR2 FQNEAQ (reference sequence). TCRdb itself ran the reads through MiXCR, one entry per CDR3 protein. Among hundreds of thousands of distinct CDR3 sequences, approximately 24% were seen once, and the ten largest hold 8%. This clonotype was observed at least ten times. Its antigen remains unidentified. This chain joins TRBV7-9 and TRBJ2-7; no clear D. The sample comprised CD8+ T cells from PBMCs. The receptor was derived from a human donor in good health (CMV status not recorded). Some clones in this sample may be carry-over from other donors' samples. The CDR3 coding sequence is TGTGCCAGCAGCTTAGGCTGGGACGAGCAGTACGTC. Translation: CASSLGWDEQYV.